This T cell receptor beta chain was sequenced during a study of blood T cell repertoires in COVID-19. About the research overall: Italy, Spain and the United States were the sources of the convalescent and acute COVID-19 samples. PBMCs, B-cell-depleted T cells, or T cells provided the cDNA or gDNA that made up the material.

How the authors handled the data: The assay estimated nucleated cells by amplifying reference gene primers. The table came from immunoSEQ multiplex PCR; TCRdb's copy has only in-frame clones and leaves some out. The DNA was the basis for D and trimming; V, J and clone size are from that table. The data contain tens of thousands of clones, around 73% of them singletons. V was clipped by 4 bases and J by 1 base, with 19 bases between them. Germline V gene sequence: CDR1 MNHEY, CDR2 SVGEGT. This CDR3 spans 17 amino acids. The table lists this clone with a few counts. Specimen: peripheral blood. This clonotype was sampled from a woman in her seventies with acute or convalescent COVID-19. V and J are TRBV6-2 or TRBV6-3 and TRBJ1-2; D uncertain. The DNA of the CDR3 is TGTGCCAGCAGTTTTACCCCCGGACTTCGGGTTAACTATGGCTACACCTTC. It specifies CASSFTPGLRVNYGYTF.